Each of the 27 T cell receptor beta chains below was sequenced from the same sample in a study of blood T cell repertoires in COVID-19. Libraries were prepared by immunoSEQ multiplex PCR; TCRdb keeps only in-frame clonotypes and omits some of them. The table records some 450,000 clones, around 88% of them present only once. Source material: peripheral blood. These receptors were taken from a woman in her 50s with COVID-19, enrolled during active disease.

This sequence joins TRBV5-6 and TRBJ1-4, with TRBD1 as a possible D gene (5 bases). This CDR3 region has 17 residues. V was pared by 2 bases and J by 0 bases, with 14 bases between. CDR1 is SGHDT, CDR2 YYEEEE, per germline. CDR3 sequence reads: CASSFGDSQATNEKLFF. The CDR3 DNA reads TGTGCCAGCAGCTTCGGTGACAGCCAAGCAACTAATGAAAAACTGTTTTTT.

The chain has TRBV10-1 and TRBJ1-1; D unresolved. In germline, CDR1 is WNHNN, CDR2 SYGVQD (reference sequence). The CDR3 is 13 amino acids. The V end lost 5 bases, the J end lost 5 bases, and 12 bases lay between the germline ends. CDR3 DNA sequence: TGCGCCAGCAGTCCTCAACTTTCAACTGAAGCTTTCTTT. It specifies CASSPQLSTEAFF.

This clone came up once. This chain joins TRBV1 and TRBJ2-3; TRBD1 reflects the table's D call only, with no check against the DNA. TRBV1 is a listed pseudogene. The CDR3 length is 17 residues. As DNA, the CDR3 is TGCACCAGCAGCCAAGGAGAAGAGGGGGTACACACAGATACGCAGTATTTT. Translation gives CTSSQGEEGVHTDTQYF.

V and J are TRBV9 and TRBJ1-1; 10 bases align to TRBD1. V trimming: 3 bases; J trimming: 5 bases; junction bases outside the gene matches: 7. This CDR3 region has 15 residues. The germline V gene encodes CDR1 SGDLS and CDR2 YYNGEE. The chain's CDR3 is CASSGMGQGITEAFF. In DNA form, the CDR3 reads TGTGCCAGCAGCGGAATGGGACAGGGGATAACTGAAGCTTTCTTT. Based on the CDR3 plus reference TRBV9 and TRBJ1-1, the full variable domain is DSGVTQTPKHLITATGQRVTLRCSPRSGDLSVYWYQQSLDQGLQFLIQYYNGEERAKGNILERFSAQQFPDLHSELNLSSLELGDSALYFCASSGMGQGITEAFFGQGTRLTVV.

J is TRBJ2-2 and V is TRBV15, with TRBD2 matching over 7 bases. Germline values: CDR1 LNHNV, CDR2 YYDKDF (reference sequence). There are 17 residues in the CDR3. The V and J ends lost 3 bases and 3 bases, in that order; junction bases with no gene match: 10. CDR3 DNA sequence: TGTGCCACCAGCAGTCCCTTGACTAGCAGTTACACCGGGGAGCTGTTTTTT. Translation gives CATSSPLTSSYTGELFF.

The chain links TRBV7-8 to TRBJ1-2; TRBD1 agrees at 7 bases. The CDR3 is 13 residues long. With 5 bases clipped from V and 2 bases from J, the junction kept 2 bases outside the gene matches. Per the germline V gene, CDR1 is SGHVS and CDR2 is FQNEAQ. CDR3: CASSQTGNYGYTF. CDR3 nucleotides: TGTGCCAGCAGCCAGACAGGGAACTATGGCTACACCTTC.

The rearrangement uses TRBV3-1 (or the pseudogene TRBV3-2) and TRBJ2-1; TRBD2 aligns across 8 bases. The V segment lost 5 bases and the J segment 7 bases; nucleotides outside the gene matches: 7. Germline CDR1 LGHDT, CDR2 YNNKEL (reference sequence). The CDR3 extends over 14 amino acids. Here the CDR3 reads CASSIGLAENEQFF. The CDR3 bases are TGTGCCAGCAGCATCGGACTAGCCGAGAATGAGCAGTTCTTC.

The V and J genes are TRBV6-6 and TRBJ1-2, with D possibly matching TRBD1 (6 bases). The CDR3 totals 13 residues. CDR1 MNHNY and CDR2 SVGAGI come from the germline V gene (reference sequence). Trimming shortened V by 2 bases and J by 9 bases, and 13 bases separated the two germline ends. Here the CDR3 reads CASSYISGESYTF. The CDR3 region has the DNA TGTGCCAGCAGTTACATTTCAGGGGAGAGCTACACCTTC.

This clone occurred once. The CDR3 sequence is CASSIRGQGSIYEQYF. DNA for the CDR3: TGTGCCAGTAGTATAAGGGGACAGGGGTCCATCTACGAGCAGTACTTC. The genes are TRBV19 and TRBJ2-7, with 10 bases aligning to TRBD1. The CDR3 extends over 16 amino acids. Unmatched junction bases numbered 7, after V lost 2 bases and J lost 3 bases. Germline CDR1 LNHDA, CDR2 SQIVND (reference sequence).

The rearrangement uses TRBV2 and TRBJ1-4; 9 bases map to TRBD1. The CDR3 spans 15 residues. The V and J ends lost 5 bases and 5 bases, in that order; junction bases with no gene match: 6. CDR1 is SNHLY and CDR2 is FYNNEI in the germline V gene. The CDR3 here is CASSQLGTGNEKLFF. In nucleotides, the CDR3 is TGTGCCAGCAGTCAGCTCGGGACAGGGAATGAAAAACTGTTTTTT.

J is TRBJ2-7 and V is TRBV7-3; TRBD2 might be the D (6 bases). The CDR3 sequence is 14 residues long. V was shortened by 5 bases and J by 6 bases, with 17 bases between the two germline ends. The V gene's germline CDR1 is SGHTA and CDR2 FQGTGA. CDR3 bases: TGTGCCAGCAGCGGAGGAGGGGAATCCGGCGAGCAGTACTTC. This translates into CASSGGGESGEQYF. Full variable domain (missing parts from reference TRBV7-3 and TRBJ2-7): GAGVSQTPSNKVTEKGKYVELRCDPISGHTALYWYRQSLGQGPEFLIYFQGTGAADDSGLPNDRFFAVRPEGSVSTLKIQRTERGDSAVYLCASSGGGESGEQYFGPGTRLTVT.

V usage is TRBV4-2 and J usage is TRBJ1-3; D is unclear. The V and J ends lost 0 bases and 4 bases respectively, with 13 bases between them. The germline V gene encodes CDR1 LGHNA and CDR2 YNFKEQ. This CDR3 contains 16 residues. The CDR3 region has the DNA TGTGCCAGCAGCCAAGAGATGAGCCGGGTAGGAAACACCATATATTTT. Protein: CASSQEMSRVGNTIYF.

The rearrangement uses TRBV4-2 and TRBJ2-5; possible D gene TRBD1, 6 bases. Germline CDR1 and CDR2: LGHNA and YNFKEQ. This CDR3 comprises 14 residues. V lost 0 bases to trimming and J lost 9 bases, with 14 bases between them. The CDR3 region is CASSQEGAFNSQYF. The CDR3 DNA reads as TGTGCCAGCAGCCAAGAGGGGGCTTTCAACTCCCAGTACTTC.

In this sample, this clone turned up once. The chain recombines TRBV3-1 (or the pseudogene TRBV3-2) with TRBJ1-4; TRBD1 is a possible D gene (5 bases). The germline gives CDR1 LGHDT, CDR2 YNNKEL (reference sequence). The germline V and J ends were trimmed by 3 bases and 8 bases, with 13 bases remaining between them. The CDR3 contains 14 residues. CDR3 nucleotide sequence: TGTGCCAGCAGCCAGGTCCAGGGTCGGGAAAAACTGTTTTTT. This gives the protein CASSQVQGREKLFF.

The J gene is TRBJ2-7, the V gene TRBV15; D is perhaps TRBD2 (5 bases). Per germline, CDR1 LNHNV and CDR2 YYDKDF (reference sequence). The V end lost 0 bases, the J end lost 6 bases, and 12 bases lay between the germline ends. The length of the CDR3 is 14 residues. The CDR3 bases are TGTGCCACCAGCAGAGAAAACGGGGTACCCGAGCAGTACTTC. Translating it yields CATSRENGVPEQYF. Variable domain in full (rest from reference TRBV15 and TRBJ2-7): DAMVIQNPRYQVTQFGKPVTLSCSQTLNHNVMYWYQQKSSQAPKLLFHYYDKDFNNEADTPDNFQSRRPNTSFCFLDIRSPGLGDTAMYLCATSRENGVPEQYFGPGTRLTVT.

This clone has more than one count but fewer than ten. This sequence joins TRBV4-1 and TRBJ2-7; unclear D gene. Per the germline V gene, CDR1 is MGHRA and CDR2 is YSYEKL. The CDR3 extends over 12 amino acids. V lost 3 bases and J lost 8, with 11 bases in between. CDR3 loop: CASSHVGSKQYF. The CDR3, as DNA: TGCGCCAGCAGCCATGTGGGCAGCAAGCAGTACTTC.

The rearrangement joins TRBV24-1 to TRBJ2-1; D is uncertain. V was shortened by 0 bases and J by 6 bases, with 11 bases between the two germline ends. CDR3 size: 15 residues. Germline V gene lookup returns CDR1 KGHDR and CDR2 SFDVKD. The CDR3 DNA reads as TGTGCCACCAGTGATTTGCCACAGAAACCCAATGAGCAGTTCTTC. Residues: CATSDLPQKPNEQFF.

The chain couples TRBV6-6 to TRBJ1-5; D call uncertain. This CDR3 is built from 14 residues. Between the trimmed V and J ends, which lost 6 bases and 4 bases, there was a span of 13 bases. In germline, CDR1 is MNHNY, CDR2 SVGAGI (reference sequence). The CDR3 DNA is TGTGCCAGCAGCGATCCGGGAGCTAATCAGCCCCAGCATTTT. It codes for CASSDPGANQPQHF.

The rearrangement links TRBV29-1 to TRBJ1-1, with D possibly matching TRBD1 (5 bases). The germline V gene encodes CDR1 SQVTM and CDR2 ANQGSEA. V lost 7 bases to trimming and J lost 3 bases, with 12 bases between them. The CDR3 length is 12 residues. The DNA of the CDR3 is TGCAGCGCCTCAGGGCTGCACACTGAAGCTTTCTTT. It codes for CSASGLHTEAFF.

This clone was found a few times. J is TRBJ1-2 and V is TRBV10-3, with a weak D call TRBD1 (6 bases). This CDR3 has 13 amino acids. With 4 bases removed from V and 4 bases from J, the gap between germline ends came to 10 bases. The germline CDR1 and CDR2 sequences are ENHRY and SYGVKD. The CDR3, as DNA: TGTGCCATCAGTGCCGGGACAAGCTATGGCTACACCTTC. Encoded protein: CAISAGTSYGYTF.

The genes are TRBV29-1 and TRBJ1-6; a possible D gene is TRBD1 (5 bases). This CDR3 comprises 13 residues. Between the trimmed V and J ends, which lost 5 bases and 9 bases, there was a span of 14 bases. CDR1 and CDR2 (germline): SQVTM, ANQGSEA. CDR3 sequence (DNA): TGCAGCGTTCGGACGGGGGTCGGTTCACCCCTCCACTTT. Amino acids: CSVRTGVGSPLHF.

Only one count was recorded for this clone. The chain combines TRBV30 with TRBJ1-1, with TRBD1 as a possible D gene (5 bases). In germline, CDR1 is GTSNPN, CDR2 SVGIG (reference sequence). This CDR3 is built from 11 residues. V lost 8 bases and J lost 5, with 12 bases in between. The CDR3 nucleotides are TGTGCCGGGGGGAGGGCAACTGAAGCTTTCTTT. Translated: CAGGRATEAFF.

Of note for this clone: This sample also contains other DNA sequences that code for the same CDR3. V gene TRBV29-1 combines with J gene TRBJ1-1; 11 bases match TRBD1. Germline CDR1 reads SQVTM; CDR2 reads ANQGSEA. The CDR3 contains 13 residues. The J segment lost 1 base and the V segment lost 7 bases, leaving 2 bases of the junction unmatched. CDR3 sequence reads: CSAGTGGNTEAFF. In DNA form, the CDR3 reads TGCAGCGCTGGGACAGGGGGGAACACTGAAGCTTTCTTT.

This CDR3 reads CASSLGQGANEKLFF. CDR3 nucleotide sequence: TGTGCCAGCAGCTTAGGACAGGGGGCAAATGAAAAACTGTTTTTT. The chain combines TRBV7-9 with TRBJ1-4; TRBD1 matches at 10 bases. This CDR3 has 15 amino acids. With V trimmed by 1 base and J by 5 bases, 1 base remained unmatched. Germline values: CDR1 SEHNR, CDR2 FQNEAQ (reference sequence).

This chain links TRBV2 with TRBJ1-1; weak D call: TRBD1 (6 bases). Trimming left V 7 bases short and J 1 base short, with 13 bases between. The CDR3 covers 14 residues. Germline V gene data show CDR1 as SNHLY and CDR2 as FYNNEI. CDR3 nucleotide sequence: TGTGCCAGCACCCTAAGGGGGGGGAACACTGAAGCTTTCTTT. Protein product: CASTLRGGNTEAFF.

The chain combines TRBV19 with TRBJ1-2, with 7 bases matching TRBD1. CDR1 and CDR2 from the germline V gene are LNHDA and SQIVND (reference sequence). The CDR3 runs 16 residues. V was clipped by 6 bases and J by 0 bases; unmatched bases: 10. CDR3 sequence (DNA): TGTGCCAGTAGGAGGGACAGAGGTAGCTCTAACTATGGCTACACCTTC. Translation gives CASRRDRGSSNYGYTF.

The V and J genes are TRBV10-3 and TRBJ1-1; D is unresolved. The germline V and J ends were trimmed by 4 bases and 8 bases, with 11 bases remaining between them. The CDR3 runs to 12 residues. Per germline, CDR1 ENHRY and CDR2 SYGVKD. Written as DNA, the CDR3 is TGTGCCATCAGTGGGGCAGGAGGGGAAGCTTTCTTT. It is translated as CAISGAGGEAFF.